This TCR beta chain was sequenced for a study of regulatory T cells in long-lasting Graves disease. This clonotype turned up a few times. The junction does not match germline at one end; this may be a read error. Time point in this sample: newly diagnosed GD, antithyroid drugs for less than 3 months. Scientists built the TCR library using RNA that was extracted from PBMCs. American Thyroid Association guidelines served as the basis for diagnosing Graves' disease. Germline V CDR1 and CDR2: MDHEN, SYDVKM. CDR3 length: 14 amino acids. CDR3-region Arm-PCR and iRepertoire HTBI primers produced the TCR beta libraries. TCRdb re-called the multiplex PCR reads through MiXCR, storing one row per CDR3 protein. The sample yields approximately 350,000 distinct CDR3 sequences, roughly 12% seen once. The data were also submitted as part of a second study, on T cells in Graves' hyperthyroidism and ophthalmopathy. That source adds: During a first-round RT-PCR of the TCR CDR3, the HTBI primer set was used.

The chain uses TRBV28 and TRBJ2-1; a weak D match, TRBD1 (5 bases). This specimen consisted of peripheral blood mononuclear cells (PBMCs), obtained at new diagnosis, from a patient treated with antithyroid drugs. The source is a woman between 18 and 30 years old with Graves disease. For the CDR3, the DNA is TGTGCCAGCAATCCCCGACAGACTTACAGTGAGCAGTTCTTC. This translates into CASNPRQTYSEQFF. The complete variable domain, with remaining parts taken from reference TRBV28 and TRBJ2-1, reads DVKVTQSSRYLVKRTGEKVFLECVQDMDHENMFWYRQDPGLGLRLIYFSYDVKMKEKGDIPEGYSVSREKKERFSLILESASTNQTSMYLCASNPRQTYSEQFFGPGTRLTVL.